The T cell receptor (beta chain) described here comes from a study of human T cells and chemical hapten exposure. The time point: patch test 1, 2 weeks after DPC sensitization. The sample's treatment: therapeutic diphenylcyclopropenone sensitization with weekly scalp DPC. Researchers extracted total RNA from unfractionated whole blood. The study drew its donors from alopecia patients who were 18 to 70 years old and suitable for DPC. This clonotype showed up just a few times. Unique molecular identifiers were attached to individual cDNA molecules within the library. TCRdb passed the RACE reads through MiXCR, listing each CDR3 protein once. Of 40,000 to 50,000 distinct CDR3 sequences in the sample, 4% are singletons; the top ten hold around 26%. Here the sequenced sample was whole blood, taken in connection with sensitization to the hapten diphenylcyclopropenone (DPC). The sequence was collected from a man between 45 and 60 years old with alopecia areata. Some clones in this sample may be carry-over from other donors' samples.

This CDR3 is CASSLARDTDTQYF. The CDR3 region has the DNA TGTGCCAGCAGCTTGGCTCGGGACACAGATACGCAGTATTTT. The chain joins TRBV5-5 to TRBJ2-3; possibly TRBD2 for D (5 bases). The CDR3 is made up of 14 amino acids. CDR1 and CDR2 from the germline V gene are SGHKS and YYEKEE (reference sequence). Deletions cut 0 bases from V and 2 bases from J, with 7 bases between. The full variable domain, rest sourced from reference TRBV5-5 and TRBJ2-3, is DAGVTQSPTHLIKTRGQQVTLRCSPISGHKSVSWYQQVLGQGPQFIFQYYEKEERGRGNFPDRFSARQFPNYSSELNVNALLLGDSALYLCASSLARDTDTQYFGPGTRLTVL.